The 8 T cell receptor beta chains presented below share a single source sample, sequenced in a study of blood T cell repertoires in COVID-19. TCRdb keeps only in-frame clones here, not all; method: immunoSEQ multiplex PCR. The data show about 81,000 clones, 85% to 90% seen once. Sequenced sample: peripheral blood. The origin of the receptors is a woman of 80 years or more with acute or convalescent COVID-19.

The J gene is TRBJ1-6, the V gene TRBV3-1 (or the pseudogene TRBV3-2), with D perhaps TRBD1 (5 bases). The CDR3 covers 16 residues. The V and J ends lost 1 base and 6 bases respectively, with 13 bases between them. Germline assignment: CDR1 LGHDT and CDR2 YNNKEL (reference sequence). CDR3 sequence (DNA): TGTGCCAGCAGCCAAGGACGGACACGGAGTAATTCACCCCTCCACTTT. This encodes CASSQGRTRSNSPLHF.

The chain is built from TRBV3-1 (or the pseudogene TRBV3-2) and TRBJ1-1, with 8 positions matching TRBD1. Germline assignment: CDR1 LGHDT and CDR2 YNNKEL (reference sequence). Trimming removed 4 bases from V and 8 bases from J; junction bases left unmatched: 3. The CDR3 is made up of 12 amino acids. The CDR3 DNA is TGTGCCAGCAGCCGGACAGGGACCGAAGCTTTCTTT. It translates to CASSRTGTEAFF.

This sequence joins TRBV5-5 and TRBJ2-7; TRBD1 agrees at 7 bases. Per germline, CDR1 SGHKS and CDR2 YYEKEE (reference sequence). J lost 0 bases, V lost 6 bases, and 12 bases had no gene match. CDR3 length: 16 residues. CDR3 in amino acids: CASTNSTGTFSYEQYF. CDR3 nucleotides: TGTGCCAGCACCAATTCGACAGGGACCTTCTCCTACGAGCAGTACTTC.

The V gene is TRBV27, the J gene TRBJ2-7; D remains ambiguous. The germline V and J ends were trimmed by 8 bases and 2 bases, with 13 bases remaining between them. Germline V lookup: CDR1 MNHEY, CDR2 SMNVEV (reference sequence). The CDR3 is 13 residues long. CDR3 sequence: CASFRLPPYEQYF. Written as DNA, the CDR3 is TGTGCCAGCTTCCGTCTTCCTCCCTACGAGCAGTACTTC.

This chain uses TRBV6-5 with TRBJ2-6; TRBD1 might be the D (5 bases). CDR1 and CDR2 (germline): MNHEY, SVGAGI. V lost 6 bases and J 3 bases, leaving 12 bases between the germline ends. The CDR3 totals 15 residues. The CDR3 DNA sequence: TGTGCCAGCAGGGCAGTAGACAGTGGGGCCAACGTCCTGACTTTC. Amino acids: CASRAVDSGANVLTF.

This chain links TRBV9 with TRBJ1-6; 10 positions match TRBD1. This CDR3 comprises 16 residues. Trimming at V came to 3 bases and at J to 8 bases, leaving 8 bases not matched to a gene. Germline CDR1 is SGDLS and CDR2 is YYNGEE. CDR3 residues: CASSGQTGGADSPLHF. As DNA, the CDR3 is TGTGCCAGCAGCGGTCAGACAGGGGGCGCGGATTCACCCCTCCACTTT. The whole variable domain, remainder taken from reference TRBV9 and TRBJ1-6, is DSGVTQTPKHLITATGQRVTLRCSPRSGDLSVYWYQQSLDQGLQFLIQYYNGEERAKGNILERFSAQQFPDLHSELNLSSLELGDSALYFCASSGQTGGADSPLHFGNGTRLTVT.

J is TRBJ1-3 and V is TRBV30; D is ambiguous. From germline, CDR1 is GTSNPN and CDR2 SVGIG (reference sequence). This CDR3 spans 14 amino acids. Trimming cost V 3 bases and J 2 bases, with 11 bases left between them. CDR3 in amino acids: CAWSDLQAGNTIYF. The DNA of the CDR3 is TGTGCCTGGAGCGATCTTCAGGCTGGAAACACCATATATTTT.

This chain joins TRBV7-9 and TRBJ1-3, with TRBD1 matching over 8 bases. This CDR3 has 15 residues. Germline V gives CDR1 SEHNR, CDR2 FQNEAQ (reference sequence). After removal of 5 bases from V and 9 bases from J, the junction contained 12 bases not matched to a gene. The CDR3 bases are TGTGCCAGCAGCCCCTTGACAGGGGTAAGGAGCACCATATATTTT. Encoded protein: CASSPLTGVRSTIYF.